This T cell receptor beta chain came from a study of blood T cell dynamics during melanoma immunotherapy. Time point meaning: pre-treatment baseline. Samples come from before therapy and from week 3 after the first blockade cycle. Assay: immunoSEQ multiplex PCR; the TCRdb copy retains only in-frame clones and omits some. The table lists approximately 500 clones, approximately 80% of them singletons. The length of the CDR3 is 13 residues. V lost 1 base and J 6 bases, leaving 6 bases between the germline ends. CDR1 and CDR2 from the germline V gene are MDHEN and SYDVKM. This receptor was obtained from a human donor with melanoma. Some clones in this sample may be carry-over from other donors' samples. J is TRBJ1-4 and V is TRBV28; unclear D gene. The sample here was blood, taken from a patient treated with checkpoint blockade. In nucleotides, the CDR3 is TGTGCCAGCAGTTTATCATCCCATGAAAAACTGTTTTTT. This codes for CASSLSSHEKLFF.